A single sample gave rise to the 24 T cell receptor beta chains below, sequenced in a study of cytomegalovirus exposure and HLA in healthy donors. With 60 Vbeta and 13 Jbeta primers, the PCR was carried out. Only in-frame clones appear in the TCRdb table, and some are missing; sequencing was by immunoSEQ multiplex PCR. The repertoire holds around 170,000 clones, with approximately 80% as singletons. Sequenced input: PBMCs. These receptor sequences come from a woman in her forties or fifties in good health and CMV-seropositive.

The CDR3 region has the DNA TGTGCCTGGACCGTAGGGGAACGCACTGAAGCTTTCTTT. Amino acids: CAWTVGERTEAFF. The chain links TRBV30 to TRBJ1-1; TRBD1 is a possible D gene (5 bases). Germline CDR1 reads GTSNPN; CDR2 reads SVGIG (reference sequence). The CDR3 totals 13 residues. The germline V and J ends were trimmed by 4 bases and 4 bases, with 13 bases remaining between them.

The chain employs TRBV9 and TRBJ2-1; TRBD1 might be the D (6 bases). Germline CDR1 reads SGDLS; CDR2 reads YYNGEE. The CDR3 has 15 residues. With 6 bases removed from V and 4 bases from J, the gap between germline ends came to 17 bases. The CDR3 spells CASKKGGKNYNEQFF. CDR3 DNA: TGTGCCAGCAAAAAAGGGGGTAAAAATTACAATGAGCAGTTCTTC. Full variable domain (outside the CDR3, taken from reference TRBV9 and TRBJ2-1): DSGVTQTPKHLITATGQRVTLRCSPRSGDLSVYWYQQSLDQGLQFLIQYYNGEERAKGNILERFSAQQFPDLHSELNLSSLELGDSALYFCASKKGGKNYNEQFFGPGTRLTVL.

The chain's CDR3 is CASSYQGQMNTEAFF. The CDR3 coding sequence is TGTGCCAGCAGTTACCAGGGACAGATGAACACTGAAGCTTTCTTT. The V gene is TRBV6-5, the J gene TRBJ1-1, with 7 bases lining up with TRBD1. Germline V gene sequence: CDR1 MNHEY, CDR2 SVGAGI. The junction had 3 bases not matched to a gene; V was cut back by 2 bases and J by 0 bases. This CDR3 is built from 15 residues.

A few counts support this clone. This chain connects TRBV19 to TRBJ1-4, with TRBD1 as a possible D gene (5 bases). The length of the CDR3 is 15 residues. V gave up 5 bases and J gave up 3 bases, with 13 bases separating them. Per the germline V gene, CDR1 is LNHDA and CDR2 is SQIVND (reference sequence). The CDR3 sequence: CASSFRDLSNEKLFF. The CDR3 nucleotides read TGTGCCAGTAGTTTCCGGGACTTATCTAATGAAAAACTGTTTTTT.

This rearrangement joins TRBV5-4 to TRBJ2-7; 10 nucleotides match TRBD2. The CDR3 loop spans 15 amino acids. V shed 3 bases and J 0 bases; nucleotides not matched to a gene: 3. CDR1 SGHNT and CDR2 YYREEE come from the germline V gene (reference sequence). The CDR3 bases are TGTGCCAGCAGCTCAGCGGGGGGGTCCTCCTACGAGCAGTACTTC. It translates to CASSSAGGSSYEQYF. Together with reference TRBV5-4 and TRBJ2-7, the CDR3 gives the full variable domain: ETGVTQSPTHLIKTRGQQVTLRCSSQSGHNTVSWYQQALGQGPQFIFQYYREEENGRGNFPPRFSGLQFPNYSSELNVNALELDDSALYLCASSSAGGSSYEQYFGPGTRLTVT.

This clone appeared once. The V call is TRBV6-6, the J call TRBJ2-7; D is possibly TRBD2 (5 bases). Germline loops: CDR1 MNHNY, CDR2 SVGAGI (reference sequence). Trimming removed 5 bases from V and 4 bases from J, with 18 bases in between. This CDR3 spans 15 amino acids. CDR3 DNA sequence: TGTGCCAGCAGTACCCCGGGAACGCCCAGGTACGAGCAGTACTTC. Protein sequence: CASSTPGTPRYEQYF.

The rearrangement joins TRBV30 to TRBJ1-2; the D gene is possibly TRBD1 (6 bases). The CDR3 is 14 residues long. The germline V gene has CDR1 GTSNPN and CDR2 SVGIG (reference sequence). The V gene lost 4 bases and the J gene lost 5 bases, with 17 bases spanning the gap. The CDR3 DNA is TGTGCCTGGACCCTAGGGGGGGGAAATTATGGCTACACCTTC. As protein: CAWTLGGGNYGYTF.

This chain joins TRBV7-9 and TRBJ1-1, with D unclear. CDR1 and CDR2 (germline): SEHNR, FQNEAQ (reference sequence). The V gene lost 5 bases and the J gene lost 5 bases, with 12 bases spanning the gap. CDR3 size: 13 residues. The CDR3 is CASSPRPGTEAFF. Written as DNA, the CDR3 is TGTGCCAGCAGCCCCCGCCCCGGGACTGAAGCTTTCTTT. The full variable domain, completed using reference TRBV7-9 and TRBJ1-1, is DTGVSQNPRHKITKRGQNVTFRCDPISEHNRLYWYRQTLGQGPEFLTYFQNEAQLEKSRLLSDRFSAERPKGSFSTLEIQRTEQGDSAMYLCASSPRPGTEAFFGQGTRLTVV.

V and J are TRBV7-9 and TRBJ2-4; possibly TRBD2 for D (6 bases). CDR3 length: 13 residues. Trimming took off 3 bases at V and 8 bases at J, with 11 bases between the two ends. Germline loops: CDR1 SEHNR, CDR2 FQNEAQ (reference sequence). This CDR3 reads CASSLGGGDIQYF. The CDR3, as DNA: TGTGCCAGCAGCTTGGGGGGAGGCGACATTCAGTACTTC.

The V call is TRBV6-5, the J call TRBJ2-7; 9 bases line up with TRBD2. V gave up 6 bases and J gave up 1 base; unmatched junction bases: 7. Germline V gene sequence: CDR1 MNHEY, CDR2 SVGAGI. The CDR3 has 15 residues. The CDR3 DNA follows: TGTGCCAGCAGCCCTACTAGCGGGTTATCCTACGAGCAGTACTTC. Its protein product is CASSPTSGLSYEQYF.

The chain joins TRBV4-2 to TRBJ2-3; 9 bases align to TRBD2. CDR3 length equals 16 residues. Germline CDR1 reads LGHNA; CDR2 reads YNFKEQ. V dropped 0 bases and J dropped 3; count of bases not matched to a gene: 4. For the CDR3, the DNA is TGTGCCAGCAGCCAAGATCCGGGACTAGCAACAGATACGCAGTATTTT. The encoded protein is CASSQDPGLATDTQYF.

V and J are TRBV4-1 and TRBJ2-3; 9 bases are a match to TRBD1. The V and J ends lost 0 bases and 2 bases, in that order; junction bases with no gene match: 6. Germline loops: CDR1 MGHRA, CDR2 YSYEKL. This CDR3 has 17 amino acids. CDR3: CASSQDRNRGLTDTQYF. The CDR3 DNA reads TGCGCCAGCAGCCAAGATAGGAACAGGGGGCTCACAGATACGCAGTATTTT.

The chain combines TRBV5-1 with TRBJ2-3, with 10 bases identical to TRBD2. This CDR3 spans 15 amino acids. The trim removed 1 base at V and 1 base at J, leaving 0 bases unmatched. Per the germline V gene, CDR1 is SGHRS and CDR2 is YFSETQ. CDR3: CASSLSGGGTDTQYF. CDR3 nucleotides: TGCGCCAGCAGCTTGAGCGGGGGGGGCACAGATACGCAGTATTTT.

A note on this clone: The junction departs from germline at one end; a sequencing error may be responsible. The chain carries TRBV7-7 and TRBJ2-7; 8 nucleotides match TRBD1. The CDR3 totals 15 residues. Germline CDR1 is SSHAT and CDR2 is FNYEAQ (reference sequence). CDR3 sequence (DNA): TGTGCTAGCAGCTTAGGGGCAGGGGGCGGCTACGAGCAGTACTTC. It is translated as CASSLGAGGGYEQYF.

This clone was seen only a few times. The chain employs TRBV11-2 and TRBJ2-1; 7 bases agree with TRBD2. Per the germline V gene, CDR1 is SGHAT and CDR2 is FQNNGV. V gave up 8 bases and J gave up 6 bases; unmatched junction bases: 4. CDR3 length equals 12 residues. The CDR3 loop is CASGRDGNEQFF. The DNA for the CDR3 is TGTGCCAGCGGGAGGGATGGCAATGAGCAGTTCTTC. Full variable domain (remainder filled in from reference TRBV11-2 and TRBJ2-1): EAGVAQSPRYKIIEKRQSVAFWCNPISGHATLYWYQQILGQGPKLLIQFQNNGVVDDSQLPKDRFSAERLKGVDSTLKIQPAKLEDSAVYLCASGRDGNEQFFGPGTRLTVL.

The CDR3 DNA sequence: TGTGCCAGGAAGGGTGTAGCGGGGGGACGAGGTGAGGTAGAGACCCAGTACTTC. Translation gives CARKGVAGGRGEVETQYF. This sequence joins TRBV7-3 and TRBJ2-5; 10 bases are shared with TRBD2. CDR1 SGHTA and CDR2 FQGTGA come from the germline V gene. Trimming took 9 bases from V and 4 from J; bases not matched to a gene: 20. This CDR3 is 18 amino acids long.

This clone was recorded only once. The genes are TRBV9 and TRBJ1-2; 9 positions agree with TRBD1. Trimming removed 3 bases from V and 5 bases from J; junction bases left unmatched: 8. This CDR3 has 15 residues. Germline V gives CDR1 SGDLS, CDR2 YYNGEE. The CDR3 nucleotides are TGTGCCAGCAGCGGAGGTTTAGGGACAGGGTATGGCTACACCTTC. As protein: CASSGGLGTGYGYTF.

The J gene is TRBJ1-1, the V gene TRBV18; TRBD1 might be the D (5 bases). This CDR3 is 13 amino acids long. V gave up 4 bases and J gave up 5 bases, with 11 bases separating them. Germline CDR1 and CDR2: KGHSH and LQKENI. The CDR3 nucleotides read TGTGCCAGCTCACTTTCAGGGTCGACTGAAGCTTTCTTT. This sequence encodes CASSLSGSTEAFF.

V gene TRBV5-1 combines with J gene TRBJ2-2, with D tentatively TRBD2 (7 bases). V lost 0 bases and J 6 bases, leaving 12 bases between the germline ends. This CDR3 is built from 15 residues. The germline CDR1 and CDR2 sequences are SGHRS and YFSETQ. The chain's CDR3 is CASSLEGGGSGELFF. The CDR3 DNA follows: TGCGCCAGCAGCTTGGAGGGCGGGGGCTCCGGGGAGCTGTTTTTT.

The chain joins TRBV27 to TRBJ2-3, with TRBD2 matching 15 bases. The CDR3 is 17 amino acids. Germline V gives CDR1 MNHEY, CDR2 SMNVEV (reference sequence). Unmatched junction bases numbered 4, after V lost 6 bases and J lost 0 bases. CDR3 in amino acids: CASRGLAGGLSTDTQYF. The CDR3 DNA reads TGTGCCAGCAGAGGACTAGCGGGGGGGCTAAGCACAGATACGCAGTATTTT.

The CDR3 sequence is CASRRRVNTEAFF. The DNA of the CDR3 is TGTGCCAGCAGGCGCCGGGTGAACACTGAAGCTTTCTTT. This chain joins TRBV5-6 and TRBJ1-1; D gene unclear. Germline-derived CDR1 and CDR2 are SGHDT and YYEEEE. V lost 5 bases and J 0 bases, leaving 8 bases between the germline ends. The CDR3 sequence is 13 residues long. The full variable domain, rest sourced from reference TRBV5-6 and TRBJ1-1, is DAGVTQSPTHLIKTRGQQVTLRCSPKSGHDTVSWYQQALGQGPQFIFQYYEEEERQRGNFPDRFSGHQFPNYSSELNVNALLLGDSALYLCASRRRVNTEAFFGQGTRLTVV.

The V call is TRBV7-2, the J call TRBJ2-7; the D is unclear. From germline, CDR1 is SGHTA and CDR2 FQGNSA. V was shortened by 1 base and J by 1 base, with 8 bases between the two germline ends. The CDR3 contains 14 residues. The CDR3 region is CASSLDGPSYEQYF. In nucleotides, the CDR3 is TGTGCCAGCAGCTTAGATGGGCCGTCCTACGAGCAGTACTTC. The full variable domain, its missing parts supplied by reference TRBV7-2 and TRBJ2-7, is GAGVSQSPSNKVTEKGKDVELRCDPISGHTALYWYRQSLGQGLEFLIYFQGNSAPDKSGLPSDRFSAERTGGSVSTLTIQRTQQEDSAVYLCASSLDGPSYEQYFGPGTRLTVT.

This chain connects TRBV7-2 to TRBJ2-7; 7 bases are a match to TRBD1. The junction had 2 bases not matched to a gene; V was cut back by 6 bases and J by 0 bases. This CDR3 comprises 13 residues. The germline CDR1 and CDR2 sequences are SGHTA and FQGNSA. The CDR3: CASRQGLSYEQYF. The DNA for the CDR3 is TGTGCCAGCAGACAGGGGCTCTCCTACGAGCAGTACTTC.

To note about this clone: This sample also contains other DNA sequences that code for the same CDR3. The chain employs TRBV19 and TRBJ2-3, with D perhaps matching TRBD2 (5 bases). Per germline, CDR1 LNHDA and CDR2 SQIVND (reference sequence). This CDR3 is built from 14 residues. Deletions cut 3 bases from V and 0 bases from J, with 7 bases between. The CDR3 loop reads CASSISGSTDTQYF. DNA of the CDR3: TGTGCCAGTAGTATCAGCGGTAGCACAGATACGCAGTATTTT. The full variable domain, completed using reference TRBV19 and TRBJ2-3, is DGGITQSPKYLFRKEGQNVTLSCEQNLNHDAMYWYRQDPGQGLRLIYYSQIVNDFQKGDIAEGYSVSREKKESFPLTVTSAQKNPTAFYLCASSISGSTDTQYFGPGTRLTVL.